This is a list of T cell receptor beta chains from one sample in a study of blood T cell repertoires in COVID-19. Here immunoSEQ multiplex PCR was the method, and the copy in TCRdb shows in-frame clones only, minus some. The sample has around 60,000 clones; 72% are singletons. The sequenced material came from peripheral blood. The receptors here all came from a woman aged 70-85 years with COVID-19, enrolled during active disease. Both conserved end residues are part of each CDR3. Fields, in order: V gene, CDR3 protein.

V: TRBV3-1/TRBV3-2; CDR3: CASSQGRANTEAFF
V: TRBV6-2/TRBV6-3; CDR3: CASSYEGRTDTQYF
V: TRBV15; CDR3: CATSRDRVGGYTF
V: TRBV5-4; CDR3: CASSRVGLNTEAFF
V: TRBV10-3; CDR3: CATRTSGGPEEQFF
V: TRBV15; CDR3: CATSSGSGDYNEQFF
V: TRBV27; CDR3: CASSLSTPQVFEQYF
V: TRBV6-4; CDR3: CASSDSQGVTTGELFF
V: TRBV13; CDR3: CASSWGTAQETQYF
V: TRBV3-1/TRBV3-2; CDR3: CASSQESGRGNEQFF
V: TRBV19; CDR3: CASSRRDREITEAFF
V: TRBV12-3/TRBV12-4; CDR3: CASSLLNEQFF
V: TRBV4-1; CDR3: CASSQGFSGRAGTDTQYF
V: TRBV13; CDR3: CASSLGDKGKEQYF
V: TRBV10-3; CDR3: CAISAGTGGVTGELFF
V: TRBV9; CDR3: CASSVDNYNEQFF
V: TRBV6-2/TRBV6-3; CDR3: CASSPWGTGQYF
V: TRBV7-3; CDR3: CASSELAGGETQYF
V: TRBV7-9; CDR3: CASRNGQAETQYF
V: TRBV19; CDR3: CASRTSGSWDGELFF
V: TRBV9; CDR3: CASSPQRGFNSNQPQHF
V: TRBV4-2; CDR3: CASSPTYPGQNPGYTF
V: TRBV19; CDR3: CASSPSGRSQYF
V: TRBV2; CDR3: CASSERDRAPFGEAFF
V: TRBV29-1; CDR3: CSVEGGELWTQYF
V: TRBV7-3; CDR3: CASSPGTSRAQGEQFF
V: TRBV15; CDR3: CATSTGGSNEKLFF
V: TRBV7-8; CDR3: CASSSDSGAFF
V: TRBV5-6; CDR3: CASTETGGGSEAFF
V: TRBV7-2; CDR3: CASRPQATNYGYTF
V: TRBV7-9; CDR3: CASSTDNSNQPQHF
V: TRBV19; CDR3: CASSTNIDRGDQPQHF
V: TRBV7-9; CDR3: CASRREGGTAEQYF
V: TRBV6-1; CDR3: CASSESSVSPLHF
V: TRBV28; CDR3: CASRAGGDLLLSGEQFF
V: TRBV7-9; CDR3: CASSRGQAGTEAFF
V: TRBV11-2; CDR3: CASSLLRQVESPTLYEQYF
V: TRBV4-2; CDR3: CASSQLGGRLGYTF
V: TRBV6-4; CDR3: CASSAFGQGGGYTF
V: TRBV6-6; CDR3: CASSPGGGASNQPQHF
V: TRBV9; CDR3: CASSVQNYGYTF
V: TRBV19; CDR3: CASSRDRSQETQYF
V: TRBV11-3; CDR3: CASSLGGDTGAETQYF
V: TRBV3-1/TRBV3-2; CDR3: CASSQRGQAIPEQFF
V: TRBV2; CDR3: CASSDRGTNYGYTF
V: TRBV28; CDR3: CASSPPPPGMNTEAFF
V: TRBV5-1; CDR3: CASSLAGLAGETQYF
V: TRBV12-3/TRBV12-4; CDR3: CASSKGGRKLFF
V: TRBV7-8; CDR3: CASSFGAAILNTEAFF
V: TRBV14; CDR3: CASSPTRSRNSPLHF
V: TRBV5-6; CDR3: CASSLSQAGTAFF
V: TRBV7-9; CDR3: CASSPGQGEAKNIQYF
V: TRBV12-3/TRBV12-4; CDR3: CASSFQEGTEAFF
V: TRBV18; CDR3: CASSPNGNTEAFF
V: TRBV28; CDR3: CASSYGLAGGTDTQYF